This TCR beta chain was sequenced for a study of CD8 T cells in ankylosing spondylitis. Germline V gene lookup returns CDR1 MNHNS and CDR2 SASEGT. The V segment lost 5 bases and the J segment 1 base; nucleotides outside the gene matches: 5. This CDR3 is 15 amino acids long. General observations from the study: Disease-linked clones had a CD8+ phenotype and relatively low frequency in peripheral blood. Blood of patients with ankylosing spondylitis appeared to be characterized by a TCR beta motif of eight highly homologous variants.

About this clonotype itself: Its matching antigen is unknown.

A single record per CDR3 protein comes from TCRdb applying MiXCR to the 5' RACE reads. This sample has about 340,000 distinct CDR3 sequences, with 20% found just once. The TCR comes from a male donor with ankylosing spondylitis or in good health (not recorded which). Sequencing used blood, either unsorted or a sorted T cell fraction (not recorded which). The V gene is TRBV6-1, the J gene TRBJ2-1; 7 bases are a match to TRBD1. The CDR3: CASSPDRVSYNEQFF. DNA of the CDR3: TGTGCCAGCAGTCCAGACAGGGTTTCCTACAATGAGCAGTTCTTC.